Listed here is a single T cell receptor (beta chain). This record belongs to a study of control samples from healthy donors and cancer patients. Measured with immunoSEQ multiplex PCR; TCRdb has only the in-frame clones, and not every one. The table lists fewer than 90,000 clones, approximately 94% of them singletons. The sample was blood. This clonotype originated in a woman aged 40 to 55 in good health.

CDR3 in amino acids: CSAMTGPSGANVLTF. Written as DNA, the CDR3 is TGCAGCGCTATGACAGGACCCTCTGGGGCCAACGTCCTGACTTTC. The genes are TRBV29-1 and TRBJ2-6, with a tentative D call TRBD1 (6 bases). This CDR3 is 15 amino acids long. Per the germline V gene, CDR1 is SQVTM and CDR2 is ANQGSEA. V lost 7 bases and J lost 0, with 13 bases in between.